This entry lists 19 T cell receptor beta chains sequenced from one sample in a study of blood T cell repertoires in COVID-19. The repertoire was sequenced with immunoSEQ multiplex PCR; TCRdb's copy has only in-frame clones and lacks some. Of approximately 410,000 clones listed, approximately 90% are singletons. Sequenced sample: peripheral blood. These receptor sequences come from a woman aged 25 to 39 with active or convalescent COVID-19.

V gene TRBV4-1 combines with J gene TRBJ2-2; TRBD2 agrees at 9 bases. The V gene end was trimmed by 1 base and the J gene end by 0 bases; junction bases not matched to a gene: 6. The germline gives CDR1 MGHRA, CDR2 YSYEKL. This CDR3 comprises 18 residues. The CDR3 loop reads CASSQGEAGGANTGELFF. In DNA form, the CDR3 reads TGCGCCAGCAGCCAAGGCGAAGCGGGGGGTGCGAACACCGGGGAGCTGTTTTTT.

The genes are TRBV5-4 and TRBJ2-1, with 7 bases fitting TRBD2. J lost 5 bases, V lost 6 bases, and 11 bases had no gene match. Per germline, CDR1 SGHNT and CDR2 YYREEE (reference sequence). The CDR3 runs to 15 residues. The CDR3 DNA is TGTGCCAGCAAACTGGACGGGGGGACTAACAATGAGCAGTTCTTC. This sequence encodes CASKLDGGTNNEQFF.

The DNA of the CDR3 is TGTGCCAGTAGTACACCTAGCAGAAGCTCCTACAATGAGCAGTTCTTC. The encoded protein is CASSTPSRSSYNEQFF. The chain has TRBV19 and TRBJ2-1, with D perhaps matching TRBD2 (5 bases). The CDR3 has 16 amino acids. The germline V gene encodes CDR1 LNHDA and CDR2 SQIVND (reference sequence). Trimming stripped 4 bases from V and 0 bases from J, with 13 bases between. Full variable domain (remainder filled in from reference TRBV19 and TRBJ2-1): DGGITQSPKYLFRKEGQNVTLSCEQNLNHDAMYWYRQDPGQGLRLIYYSQIVNDFQKGDIAEGYSVSREKKESFPLTVTSAQKNPTAFYLCASSTPSRSSYNEQFFGPGTRLTVL.

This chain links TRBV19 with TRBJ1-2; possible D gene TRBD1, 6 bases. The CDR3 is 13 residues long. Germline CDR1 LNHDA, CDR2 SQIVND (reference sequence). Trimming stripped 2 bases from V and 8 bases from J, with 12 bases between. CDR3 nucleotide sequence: TGTGCCAGTAGTATAATCACAGGGCGCGGCTACACCTTC. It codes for CASSIITGRGYTF.

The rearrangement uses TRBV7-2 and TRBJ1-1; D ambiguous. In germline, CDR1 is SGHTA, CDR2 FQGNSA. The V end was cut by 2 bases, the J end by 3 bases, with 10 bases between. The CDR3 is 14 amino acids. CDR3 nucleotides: TGTGCCAGCAGCTTACCCTCCTCGGACACTGAAGCTTTCTTT. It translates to CASSLPSSDTEAFF.

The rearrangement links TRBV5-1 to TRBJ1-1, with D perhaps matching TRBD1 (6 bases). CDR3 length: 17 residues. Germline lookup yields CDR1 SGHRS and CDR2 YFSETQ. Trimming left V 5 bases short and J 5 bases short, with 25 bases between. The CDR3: CASSSVRTGTRETEAFF. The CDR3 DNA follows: TGCGCCAGCAGTTCGGTCCGCACCGGGACACGTGAAACTGAAGCTTTCTTT.

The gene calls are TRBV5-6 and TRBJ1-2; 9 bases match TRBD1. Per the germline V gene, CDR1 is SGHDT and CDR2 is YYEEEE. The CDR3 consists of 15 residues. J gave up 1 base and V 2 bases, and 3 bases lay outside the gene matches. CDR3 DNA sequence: TGTGCCAGCAGCTTCCGGGACAGGGATAACTATGGCTACACCTTC. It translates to CASSFRDRDNYGYTF. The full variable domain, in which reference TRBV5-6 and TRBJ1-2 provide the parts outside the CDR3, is DAGVTQSPTHLIKTRGQQVTLRCSPKSGHDTVSWYQQALGQGPQFIFQYYEEEERQRGNFPDRFSGHQFPNYSSELNVNALLLGDSALYLCASSFRDRDNYGYTFGSGTRLTVV.

The CDR3 DNA is TGTGCCAGCGACCACAGGGGAGGCACTGAAGCTTTCTTT. Translating gives CASDHRGGTEAFF. This chain links TRBV12-3 or TRBV12-4 with TRBJ1-1; 7 bases align to TRBD1. Unmatched junction bases numbered 7, after V lost 8 bases and J lost 4 bases. The CDR3 length is 13 residues.

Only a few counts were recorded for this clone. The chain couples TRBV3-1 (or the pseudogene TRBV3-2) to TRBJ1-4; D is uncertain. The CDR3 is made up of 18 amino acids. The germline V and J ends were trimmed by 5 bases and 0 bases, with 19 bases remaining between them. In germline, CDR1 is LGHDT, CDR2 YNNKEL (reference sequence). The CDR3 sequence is CASSGVITPEATNEKLFF. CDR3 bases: TGTGCCAGCAGCGGAGTAATTACCCCGGAGGCAACTAATGAAAAACTGTTTTTT.

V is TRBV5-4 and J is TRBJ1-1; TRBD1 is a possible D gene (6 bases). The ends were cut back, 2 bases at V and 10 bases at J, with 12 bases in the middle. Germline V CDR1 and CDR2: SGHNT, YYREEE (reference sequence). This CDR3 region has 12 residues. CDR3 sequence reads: CASSLQQGSAFF. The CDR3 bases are TGTGCCAGCAGCTTACAACAGGGATCAGCTTTCTTT.

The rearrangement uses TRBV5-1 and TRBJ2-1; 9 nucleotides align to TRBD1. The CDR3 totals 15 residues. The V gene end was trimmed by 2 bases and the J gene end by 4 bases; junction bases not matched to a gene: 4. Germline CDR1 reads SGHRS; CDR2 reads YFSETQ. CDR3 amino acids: CASSFGDRDYNEQFF. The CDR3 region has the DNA TGCGCCAGCAGCTTTGGGGACAGGGATTACAATGAGCAGTTCTTC.

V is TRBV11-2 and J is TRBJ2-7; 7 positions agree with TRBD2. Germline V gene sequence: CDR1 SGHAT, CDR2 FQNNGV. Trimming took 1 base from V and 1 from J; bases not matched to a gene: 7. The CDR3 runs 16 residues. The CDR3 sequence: CASSLGGGGHSYEQYF. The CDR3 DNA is TGTGCCAGCAGCTTAGGGGGGGGAGGGCATTCCTACGAGCAGTACTTC.

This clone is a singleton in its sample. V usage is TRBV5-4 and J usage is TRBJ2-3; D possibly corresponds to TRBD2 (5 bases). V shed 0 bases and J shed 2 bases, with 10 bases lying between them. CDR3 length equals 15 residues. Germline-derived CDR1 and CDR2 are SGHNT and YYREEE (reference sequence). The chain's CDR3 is CASSLDGVSTDTQYF. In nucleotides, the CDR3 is TGTGCCAGCAGCTTGGACGGGGTATCCACAGATACGCAGTATTTT.

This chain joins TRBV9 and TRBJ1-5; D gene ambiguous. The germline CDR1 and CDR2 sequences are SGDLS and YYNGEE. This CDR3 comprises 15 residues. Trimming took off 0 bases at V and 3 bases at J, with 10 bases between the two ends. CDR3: CASSVAAGPNQPQHF. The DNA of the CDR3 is TGTGCCAGCAGCGTAGCTGCAGGTCCCAATCAGCCCCAGCATTTT.

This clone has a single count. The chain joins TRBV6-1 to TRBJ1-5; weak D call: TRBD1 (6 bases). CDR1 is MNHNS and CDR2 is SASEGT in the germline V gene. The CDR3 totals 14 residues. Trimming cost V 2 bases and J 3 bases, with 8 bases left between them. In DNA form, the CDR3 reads TGTGCCAGCAGTGAACGGGACAACAATCAGCCCCAGCATTTT. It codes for CASSERDNNQPQHF.

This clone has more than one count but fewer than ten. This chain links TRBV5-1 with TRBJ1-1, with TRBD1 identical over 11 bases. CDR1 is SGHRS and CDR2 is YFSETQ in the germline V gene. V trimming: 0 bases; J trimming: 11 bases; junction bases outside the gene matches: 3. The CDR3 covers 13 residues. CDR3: CASSLGTGGEAFF. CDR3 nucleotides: TGCGCCAGCAGCTTGGGGACAGGGGGCGAGGCTTTCTTT.

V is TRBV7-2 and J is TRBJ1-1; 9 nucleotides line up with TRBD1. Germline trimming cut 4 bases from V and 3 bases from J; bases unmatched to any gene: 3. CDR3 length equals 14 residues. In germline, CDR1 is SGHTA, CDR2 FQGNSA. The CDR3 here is CASSSRQGDTEAFF. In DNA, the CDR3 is TGTGCCAGCAGCTCTCGACAGGGGGACACTGAAGCTTTCTTT.

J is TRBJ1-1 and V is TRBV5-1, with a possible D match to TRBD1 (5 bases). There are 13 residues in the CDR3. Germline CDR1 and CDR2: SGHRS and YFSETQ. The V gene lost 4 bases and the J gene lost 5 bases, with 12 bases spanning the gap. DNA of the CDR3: TGCGCCAGCAGCCCGGGGGAGGGAACTGAAGCTTTCTTT. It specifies CASSPGEGTEAFF.

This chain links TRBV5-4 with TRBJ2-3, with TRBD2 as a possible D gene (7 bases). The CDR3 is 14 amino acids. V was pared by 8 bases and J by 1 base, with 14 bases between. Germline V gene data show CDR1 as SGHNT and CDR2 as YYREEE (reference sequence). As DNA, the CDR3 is TGTGCCAGGACGAGGGGGGGTGGCACAGATACGCAGTATTTT. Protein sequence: CARTRGGGTDTQYF.